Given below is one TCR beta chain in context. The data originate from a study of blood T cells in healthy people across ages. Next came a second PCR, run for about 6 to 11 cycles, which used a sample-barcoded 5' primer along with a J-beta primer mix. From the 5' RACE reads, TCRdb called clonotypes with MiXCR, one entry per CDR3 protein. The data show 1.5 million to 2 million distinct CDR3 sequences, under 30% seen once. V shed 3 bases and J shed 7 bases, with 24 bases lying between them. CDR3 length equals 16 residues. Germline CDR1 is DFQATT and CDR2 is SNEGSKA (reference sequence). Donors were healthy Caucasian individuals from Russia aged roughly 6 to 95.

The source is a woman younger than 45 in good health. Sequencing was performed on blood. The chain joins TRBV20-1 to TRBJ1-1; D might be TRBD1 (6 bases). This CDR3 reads CSARSSVGGRVSEAFF. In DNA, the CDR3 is TGCAGTGCTAGGTCCTCAGTGGGGGGCAGGGTCAGTGAAGCTTTCTTT.